The 8 T cell receptor beta chains given below trace back to one sample, sequenced in a study of blood T cells in healthy people across ages. A sample-barcoded 5' primer and a J-beta primer mix were used in a second PCR of roughly 7 to 11 cycles. TCRdb independently ran MiXCR on the 5' RACE reads; one entry per CDR3 protein. The sample holds hundreds of thousands of distinct CDR3 sequences, about 30% seen once. The source material was blood. These receptors all stem from an elderly woman in good health.

In its sample, this clonotype was seen a few times. The V gene is TRBV3-1, the J gene TRBJ2-5; 12 bases are shared with TRBD2. Unmatched junction bases numbered 6, after V lost 9 bases and J lost 4 bases. The CDR3 covers 14 residues. CDR1 is LGHDT, CDR2 YNNKEL, per germline (reference sequence). CDR3 bases: TGTGCCAGTCGGACTAGCGGGGCCCTAGAGACCCAGTACTTC. Its translation is CASRTSGALETQYF.

This clonotype was counted a few times. The gene calls are TRBV20-1 and TRBJ2-3; 12 positions match TRBD2. The V gene end was trimmed by 4 bases and the J gene end by 4 bases; junction bases not matched to a gene: 15. Germline lookup yields CDR1 DFQATT and CDR2 SNEGSKA (reference sequence). The CDR3 covers 18 residues. The CDR3 nucleotides are TGCAGTGCTATTTCGCTGACTAGCGGGGGCCTTATTTCAGATACGCAGTATTTT. As protein: CSAISLTSGGLISDTQYF.

Worth noting for this clonotype: This sequence may be a read error, since a much larger clone differs from it by one base. The rearrangement uses TRBV9 and TRBJ2-2; 7 bases map to TRBD1. The CDR3 is 15 amino acids. Trimming removed 3 bases from V and 7 bases from J; junction bases left unmatched: 9. CDR1 is SGDLS, CDR2 YYNGEE, per germline. CDR3 sequence: CASSARIGGSGELFF. The CDR3 DNA sequence: TGTGCCAGCAGCGCAAGGATAGGGGGCAGCGGGGAGCTGTTTTTT.

This clonotype was detected many times. DNA for the CDR3: TGTGCCAGCAGTGAATCAGGGAACGAGCAGTACTTC. It is translated as CASSESGNEQYF. The V gene is TRBV6-1, the J gene TRBJ2-7; tentative D call: TRBD1 (5 bases). There are 12 residues in the CDR3. In germline, CDR1 is MNHNS, CDR2 SASEGT. Trimming stripped 2 bases from V and 5 bases from J, with 7 bases between.

This clonotype was detected ten times or more. V usage is TRBV4-1 and J usage is TRBJ2-1; no firm D call. V lost 4 bases and J lost 1, with 11 bases in between. Germline V gene lookup returns CDR1 MGHRA and CDR2 YSYEKL. This CDR3 region has 15 residues. DNA for the CDR3: TGCGCCAGCAGCCGAGACTCTGGGTCCTACAATGAGCAGTTCTTC. Protein sequence: CASSRDSGSYNEQFF.

With respect to this clonotype: This may arise from a read error, as a much more abundant clone is one base away. The genes are TRBV7-2 and TRBJ1-1, with TRBD1 matching 7 bases. Germline V gene lookup returns CDR1 SGHTA and CDR2 FQGNSA. The CDR3 length is 13 residues. V lost 5 bases and J lost 4; bases outside the gene matches: 4. The CDR3 protein is CASSRGPSTEAFF. The CDR3 region has the DNA TGTGCCAGCAGCAGGGGGCCGAGCACTGAAGCTTTCTTT.

This chain connects TRBV19 to TRBJ1-4; D is possibly TRBD1 (5 bases). CDR3 length: 14 amino acids. Germline loops: CDR1 LNHDA, CDR2 SQIVND (reference sequence). With 7 bases removed from V and 8 bases from J, the gap between germline ends came to 17 bases. The CDR3 loop is CASKGGAFGEKLFF. In DNA, the CDR3 is TGTGCCAGTAAAGGAGGGGCGTTTGGAGAAAAACTGTTTTTT.

The chain joins TRBV7-2 to TRBJ1-2; D gene ambiguous. V lost 6 bases to trimming and J lost 0 bases, with 11 bases between them. The CDR3 contains 14 residues. CDR1 is SGHTA, CDR2 FQGNSA, per germline. The DNA for the CDR3 is TGTGCCAGCAGACAGCAAGGTTCTAACTATGGCTACACCTTC. This encodes CASRQQGSNYGYTF.